This T cell receptor beta chain appears in the sequencing data of a study of sequential checkpoint blockade in melanoma. Study overall: 75 to 95 pretreatment tumor DNA samples were TCRβ immunosequenced.

Indicated treatment: randomized to nivolumab then ipilimumab (arm A) or the reverse (arm B). DNA-damaging chemotherapy had not been given to any patient beforehand. The table came from immunoSEQ multiplex PCR; TCRdb's copy has only in-frame clones and leaves some out. The sample shows 6,500 to 9,000 clones, less than 25% of them seen only once. The V gene's germline CDR1 is MNHGY and CDR2 SAAAGT. The CDR3 is 15 residues long. V lost 4 bases, J lost 2 bases, and 12 bases lay in between. The sequencing here drew on tumor tissue (inferred from file names), taken from a patient given nivolumab and ipilimumab in sequence. The TCR was taken from a human donor with melanoma. The chain recombines TRBV6-8 with TRBJ2-1; D gene uncertain. CDR3 sequence (DNA): TGTGCCAGCAGTTCCCCGACACTGACCTACAATGAGCAGTTCTTC. Translating gives CASSSPTLTYNEQFF.